What follows is one TCR beta chain and its context. It was across several immunoSEQ plates that each subset's genomic DNA was evenly split. TCRdb keeps only in-frame clones here, not all; method: immunoSEQ multiplex PCR. The data contain around 2.5 million clones, over 85% of them singletons. All donors were healthy HIV-negative adults lacking recent acute infections or vaccinations. This CDR3 region has 13 residues. Germline CDR1 MDHEN, CDR2 SYDVKM. V was cut by 6 bases and J by 2 bases, with 11 bases left in between. This entry belongs to a study of shared clonotypes between healthy human individuals. Overall study: Three plates each covered CD4 naive and memory; CD8 naive two, CD8 memory one.

Sequencing input: naive CD4+ T cells from PBMCs. Subset specified: CD45RA+ positively selected. V usage is TRBV28 and J usage is TRBJ2-7, with no clear D. The TCR originated in a man aged 18 to 29 in good health. Some clones in this sample may be carry-over from other donors' samples. The DNA of the CDR3 is TGTGCCAGCAGGTCTCAGGCCGCCTACGAGCAGTACTTC. This translates into CASRSQAAYEQYF.